The clone carrying this TCR beta chain has more than one count but fewer than ten. Its specificity is unknown. The data stem from a study of vaccination and CD4 T cells after COVID-19. Looking at the study overall: As their vaccination, participants received two doses of either BNT162b2 or mRNA-1273 vaccine. Typically, post-vaccine samples were obtained a median approximately 74 days after dose two, within a range of 14 to 241.

The Oncomine TCR Beta short-read assay was applied to DNA of cultured CD4+ T cells. The source of extracted genomic DNA was cultured CD4+ T cells. Each CDR3 protein is one row after TCRdb ran MiXCR on the PCR reads. The profile covers over 8,500 distinct CDR3 sequences, with under 30% appearing a single time and more than 9.5% taken by the ten largest. Stated treatment: approximately 9-day PBMC culture with coronavirus spike peptide pools or control peptides (ViraFEST assay). The culture of roughly 2 million PBMCs per well included 9.5 to 10 IU/ml IL-2 and around 10 ug/ml peptide pools. This CDR3 is 19 amino acids long. The germline V gene has CDR1 SGHNT and CDR2 YENEEA. V was cut by 1 base and J by 2 bases, with 22 bases left in between.

The sequence derives from a human donor who had recovered from COVID-19. This chain uses TRBV11-3 with TRBJ2-3, with a weak D call TRBD2 (6 bases). This specimen consisted of CD4+ T cells from blood, cultured in vitro, obtained after SARS-CoV-2 vaccination. For the CDR3, the DNA is TGTGCCAGCAGCTTAGGGGGACTCCTCAACTCTACCTCCACAGATACGCAGTATTTT. Translation: CASSLGGLLNSTSTDTQYF.